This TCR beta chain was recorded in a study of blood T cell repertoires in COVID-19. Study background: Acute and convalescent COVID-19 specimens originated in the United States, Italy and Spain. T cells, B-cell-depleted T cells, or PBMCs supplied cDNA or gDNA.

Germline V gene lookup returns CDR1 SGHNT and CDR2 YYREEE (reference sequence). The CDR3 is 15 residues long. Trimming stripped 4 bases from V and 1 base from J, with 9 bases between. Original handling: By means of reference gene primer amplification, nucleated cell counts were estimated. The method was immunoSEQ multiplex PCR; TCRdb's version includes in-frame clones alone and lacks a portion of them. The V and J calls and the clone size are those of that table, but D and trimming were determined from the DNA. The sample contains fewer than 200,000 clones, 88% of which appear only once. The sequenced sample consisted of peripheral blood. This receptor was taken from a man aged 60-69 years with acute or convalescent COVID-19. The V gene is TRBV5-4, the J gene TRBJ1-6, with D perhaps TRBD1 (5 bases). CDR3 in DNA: TGTGCCAGCAGCGGGGGGGTATCCTATAATTCACCCCTCCACTTT. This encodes CASSGGVSYNSPLHF.